Each of the 14 T cell receptor beta chains below was sequenced from the same sample in a study of blood T cell repertoires in COVID-19. Some clones are missing from TCRdb's copy, which holds only in-frame ones; the method was immunoSEQ multiplex PCR. The sample consists of 70,000 or so clones, roughly 80% of them appearing once. Sequencing input: peripheral blood. These receptor sequences come from a woman over 75 with acute or convalescent COVID-19.

V and J are TRBV19 and TRBJ2-2; 7 positions match TRBD1. Germline V gene lookup returns CDR1 LNHDA and CDR2 SQIVND (reference sequence). Unmatched junction bases numbered 9, after V lost 4 bases and J lost 4 bases. The CDR3 has 16 amino acids. Written as DNA, the CDR3 is TGTGCCAGTAGTACCCCAGGGGGTGAACCCACCGGGGAGCTGTTTTTT. Amino acid sequence: CASSTPGGEPTGELFF.

The gene calls are TRBV7-8 and TRBJ2-3; tentatively, D is TRBD1 (6 bases). V was pared by 1 base and J by 2 bases, with 13 bases between. Germline V gene sequence: CDR1 SGHVS, CDR2 FQNEAQ. This CDR3 has 16 amino acids. CDR3 protein: CASSLVAGADTDTQYF. The CDR3 coding sequence is TGTGCCAGCAGCTTAGTGGCAGGGGCGGACACAGATACGCAGTATTTT. The full variable domain, with the rest looked up from reference TRBV7-8 and TRBJ2-3, is GAGVSQSPRYKVAKRGQDVALRCDPISGHVSLFWYQQALGQGPEFLTYFQNEAQLDKSGLPSDRFFAERPEGSVSTLKIQRTQQEDSAVYLCASSLVAGADTDTQYFGPGTRLTVL.

This clone was detected only once. The chain has TRBV5-4 and TRBJ1-2, with a tentative D call TRBD1 (5 bases). V was cut by 0 bases and J by 3 bases, with 6 bases left in between. Germline CDR1 reads SGHNT; CDR2 reads YYREEE (reference sequence). The CDR3 extends over 13 amino acids. Here the CDR3 DNA reads TGTGCCAGCAGCTTGGTACAGGACTATGGCTACACCTTC. This sequence encodes CASSLVQDYGYTF.

The chain links TRBV19 to TRBJ1-1; D ambiguous. CDR1 and CDR2 (germline): LNHDA, SQIVND (reference sequence). CDR3 length: 14 residues. V lost 0 bases and J lost 3, with 8 bases in between. The CDR3 region has the DNA TGTGCCAGTAGTATAGAGTCGGTGGACACTGAAGCTTTCTTT. Residues: CASSIESVDTEAFF.

This clone was observed a few times. CDR3 sequence: CASSNQDRRTDTQYF. In DNA form, the CDR3 reads TGTGCCAGCAGCAATCAGGACAGGCGCACAGATACGCAGTATTTT. The rearrangement joins TRBV6-6 to TRBJ2-3; 7 nucleotides line up with TRBD1. This CDR3 region has 15 residues. After removal of 6 bases from V and 1 base from J, the junction contained 7 bases not matched to a gene. Germline loops: CDR1 MNHNY, CDR2 SVGAGI (reference sequence).

V and J are TRBV6-1 and TRBJ1-3, with unresolved D. The germline V and J ends were trimmed by 0 bases and 0 bases, with 9 bases remaining between them. Germline values: CDR1 MNHNS, CDR2 SASEGT. This CDR3 has 16 amino acids. In DNA form, the CDR3 reads TGTGCCAGCAGTGAAGCTCGGGGTACCTCTGGAAACACCATATATTTT. Amino acids: CASSEARGTSGNTIYF.

The chain links TRBV19 to TRBJ2-5, with TRBD1 identical over 7 bases. V lost 2 bases to trimming and J lost 2 bases; unmatched junction nucleotides: 8. The CDR3 contains 16 residues. Germline values: CDR1 LNHDA, CDR2 SQIVND (reference sequence). The CDR3 bases are TGTGCCAGTAGTATACGGACAGGCATGTGGCAAGAGACCCAGTACTTC. Translated, it gives CASSIRTGMWQETQYF. Looking up the rest from reference TRBV19 and TRBJ2-5 gives the full variable domain: DGGITQSPKYLFRKEGQNVTLSCEQNLNHDAMYWYRQDPGQGLRLIYYSQIVNDFQKGDIAEGYSVSREKKESFPLTVTSAQKNPTAFYLCASSIRTGMWQETQYFGPGTRLLVL.

The chain joins TRBV6-2 or TRBV6-3 to TRBJ2-7, with a tentative D call TRBD1 (6 bases). The length of the CDR3 is 14 residues. V was trimmed by 2 bases and J by 4 bases, leaving 12 bases between them. The germline V gene has CDR1 MNHEY and CDR2 SVGEGT. In DNA, the CDR3 is TGTGCCAGCAGTTACGACGACAGGTTTTACGAGCAGTACTTC. The encoded protein is CASSYDDRFYEQYF.

The rearrangement links TRBV7-2 to TRBJ2-3; 7 bases align to TRBD1. Losses at the gene ends were 6 bases for V and 4 bases for J; bases not matched to a gene: 10. In germline, CDR1 is SGHTA, CDR2 FQGNSA. The CDR3 is 15 amino acids. The chain's CDR3 is CASSPAGTVADTQYF. The CDR3 bases are TGTGCCAGCAGTCCCGCCGGGACAGTGGCAGATACGCAGTATTTT.

The genes are TRBV6-6 and TRBJ1-1, with D perhaps TRBD1 (5 bases). Germline values: CDR1 MNHNY, CDR2 SVGAGI (reference sequence). V dropped 6 bases and J dropped 11 bases, with 16 bases sitting between them. CDR3 size: 12 residues. CDR3 region: CASSPGGDGAFF. CDR3 DNA: TGTGCCAGCAGCCCCGGAGGGGATGGTGCTTTCTTT.

This clone was seen once. This chain uses TRBV5-4 with TRBJ1-2; D ambiguous. Germline V CDR1 and CDR2: SGHNT, YYREEE (reference sequence). Between the trimmed V and J ends, which lost 0 bases and 4 bases, there was a span of 10 bases. CDR3 length: 14 amino acids. The CDR3 sequence: CASSLDGSGYGYTF. The DNA of the CDR3 is TGTGCCAGCAGCTTGGATGGGAGCGGCTATGGCTACACCTTC.

The rearrangement uses TRBV3-1 (or the pseudogene TRBV3-2) and TRBJ2-5; D is perhaps TRBD2 (6 bases). Germline CDR1 and CDR2: LGHDT and YNNKEL (reference sequence). This CDR3 spans 15 amino acids. V was pared by 4 bases and J by 2 bases, with 14 bases between. DNA of the CDR3: TGTGCCAGCAGCCGCCACGGGGAGGAACAAGAGACCCAGTACTTC. It codes for CASSRHGEEQETQYF.

V and J are TRBV6-4 and TRBJ1-5; possible D gene TRBD1, 6 bases. V was cut by 0 bases and J by 3 bases, with 15 bases left in between. Germline CDR1 is MRHNA and CDR2 is SNTAGT. This CDR3 region has 17 residues. Written as DNA, the CDR3 is TGTGCCAGCAGTGACTCTGTTCCTACAGGGCTCAATCAGCCCCAGCATTTT. This codes for CASSDSVPTGLNQPQHF.

This rearrangement joins TRBV4-1 to TRBJ2-3; 9 nucleotides line up with TRBD2. CDR3 length: 13 residues. The germline gives CDR1 MGHRA, CDR2 YSYEKL. J was trimmed by 2 bases and V by 10 bases; bases with no gene match: 4. The CDR3 DNA follows: TGCGCCACAACTAGCGGGTACACAGATACGCAGTATTTT. This encodes CATTSGYTDTQYF.